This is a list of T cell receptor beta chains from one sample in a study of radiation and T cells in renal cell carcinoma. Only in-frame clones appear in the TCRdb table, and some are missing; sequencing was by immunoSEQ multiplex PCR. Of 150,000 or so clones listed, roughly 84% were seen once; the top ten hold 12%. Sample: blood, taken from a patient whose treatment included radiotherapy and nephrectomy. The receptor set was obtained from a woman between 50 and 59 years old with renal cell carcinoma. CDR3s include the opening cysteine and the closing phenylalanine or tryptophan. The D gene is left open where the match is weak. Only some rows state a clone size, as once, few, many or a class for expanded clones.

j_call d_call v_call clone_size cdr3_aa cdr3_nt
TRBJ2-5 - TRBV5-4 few CASSLAGTQETQYF TGTGCCAGCAGCTTGGCAGGGACCCAAGAGACCCAGTACTTC
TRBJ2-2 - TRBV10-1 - CASSDGAATGELFF TGCGCCAGCAGTGACGGGGCAGCCACCGGGGAGCTGTTTTTT
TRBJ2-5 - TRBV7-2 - CASSSLVYETQYF TGTGCCAGCAGCTCCCTGGTGTACGAGACCCAGTACTTC
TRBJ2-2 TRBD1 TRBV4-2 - CASSSQTGPGTGELFF TGTGCCAGCAGCTCGCAGACAGGGCCGGGCACCGGGGAGCTGTTTTTT
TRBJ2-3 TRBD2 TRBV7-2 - CASSLVSSGGARQNTQYF TGTGCCAGCAGCTTGGTGTCTAGCGGGGGGGCAAGGCAGAATACGCAGTATTTT
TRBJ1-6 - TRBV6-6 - CASSYSAGSPLHF TGTGCCAGCAGTTACTCGGCTGGGTCACCCCTCCACTTT
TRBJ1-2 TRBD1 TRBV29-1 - CSGGQDEYGYTF TGCAGCGGCGGACAGGATGAATATGGCTACACCTTC
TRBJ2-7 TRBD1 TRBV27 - CASSGLSTGDSYEQYF TGTGCCAGCAGTGGCTTGTCTACAGGGGACTCCTACGAGCAGTACTTC
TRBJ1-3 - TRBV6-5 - CASSYVRGSGNTIYF TGTGCCAGCAGTTACGTCAGGGGCTCTGGAAACACCATATATTTT
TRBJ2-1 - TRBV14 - CASSQKLGRLNEQFF TGTGCCAGCAGCCAAAAGCTAGGGCGGCTGAATGAGCAGTTCTTC
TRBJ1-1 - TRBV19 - CASSLGTPEAFF TGTGCCAGTAGTCTCGGGACACCAGAAGCTTTCTTT
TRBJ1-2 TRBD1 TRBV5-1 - CASSPQTGVGGYTF TGCGCCAGCAGCCCGCAGACAGGGGTGGGAGGCTACACCTTC
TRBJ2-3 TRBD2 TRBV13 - CASSFSGGREDTQYF TGTGCCAGCAGCTTTAGCGGGGGGAGAGAAGATACGCAGTATTTT
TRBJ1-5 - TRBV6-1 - CASSELRYPSNQPQHF TGTGCCAGCAGTGAACTCCGGTATCCTAGCAATCAGCCCCAGCATTTT
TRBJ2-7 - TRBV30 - CAWSVGVGAYEQYF TGTGCCTGGAGTGTAGGGGTAGGGGCCTACGAGCAGTACTTC
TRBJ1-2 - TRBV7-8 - CASSLARGADGYTF TGTGCCAGCAGCTTAGCTCGGGGGGCGGATGGCTACACCTTC
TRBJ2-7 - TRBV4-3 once CASSQRLGAGGIYEQYF TGCGCCAGCAGCCAACGACTAGGGGCAGGGGGAATTTACGAGCAGTACTTC
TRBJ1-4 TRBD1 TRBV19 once CASSIFSGQGSEKLFF TGTGCCAGTAGTATTTTCTCGGGACAGGGAAGTGAAAAACTGTTTTTT
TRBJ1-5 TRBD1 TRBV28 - CASSGQGASSQHF TGTGCCAGCAGCGGACAGGGGGCAAGCTCCCAGCATTTT
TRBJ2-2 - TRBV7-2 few CASSLERGTGELFF TGTGCCAGCAGCTTAGAAAGGGGCACCGGGGAGCTGTTTTTT
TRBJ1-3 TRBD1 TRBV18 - CASSPSGTGGSNSGNTIYF TGTGCCAGCTCACCATCCGGGACAGGGGGCTCCAACTCTGGAAACACCATATATTTT
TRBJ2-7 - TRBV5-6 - CASSVRDRPYEQYF TGTGCCAGCAGCGTACGGGACCGCCCCTACGAGCAGTACTTC
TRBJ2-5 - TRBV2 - CASKHQNVQETQYF TGTGCCAGCAAACACCAGAACGTCCAAGAGACCCAGTACTTC
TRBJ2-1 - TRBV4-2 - CASSVFQRTYNEQFF TGTGCCAGCAGTGTTTTCCAGCGGACCTACAATGAGCAGTTCTTC
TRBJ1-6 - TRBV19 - CASSPQDNFSPLHF TGTGCCAGTAGTCCCCAGGACAATTTTTCACCCCTCCACTTT
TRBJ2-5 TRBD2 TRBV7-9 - CASSRNPSGGMETQYF TGTGCCAGCAGCCGAAACCCTAGCGGGGGGATGGAGACCCAGTACTTC
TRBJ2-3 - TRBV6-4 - CASSEQGLSADTQYF TGTGCCAGCAGTGAGCAGGGCCTCTCGGCAGATACGCAGTATTTT
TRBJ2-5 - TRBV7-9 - CASSLRRGTEETQYF TGTGCCAGCAGCTTACGTCGGGGGACAGAAGAGACCCAGTACTTC
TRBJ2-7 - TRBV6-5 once CASSYRTDRSSYEQYF TGTGCCAGCAGTTACCGGACAGACCGAAGCTCCTACGAGCAGTACTTC
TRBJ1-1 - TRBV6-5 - CASSPRLDLNTEAFF TGTGCCAGCAGTCCCCGGCTAGATTTGAACACTGAAGCTTTCTTT
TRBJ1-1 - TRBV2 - CASSEALGRGTEAFF TGTGCCAGCAGTGAAGCGCTGGGGAGAGGCACTGAAGCTTTCTTT
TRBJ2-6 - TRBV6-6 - CASSEGTSGANVLTF TGTGCCAGCAGCGAAGGGACCTCTGGGGCCAACGTCCTGACTTTC
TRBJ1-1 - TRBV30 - CAWSKGLDTEAFF TGTGCCTGGAGCAAAGGGCTGGACACTGAAGCTTTCTTT
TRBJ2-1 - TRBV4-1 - CASSQEGLTNNEQFF TGCGCCAGCAGCCAAGAGGGACTGACAAACAATGAGCAGTTCTTC
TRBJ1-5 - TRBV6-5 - CAAGMAPQHF TGTGCCGCCGGGATGGCGCCCCAGCATTTT
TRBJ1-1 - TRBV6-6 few CASSPTGLPNTEAFF TGTGCCAGCAGCCCAACAGGGTTGCCGAACACTGAAGCTTTCTTT
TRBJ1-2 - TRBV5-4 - CASSQSSTGYYYGYTF TGTGCCAGCAGTCAATCCTCTACAGGGTACTACTATGGCTACACCTTC
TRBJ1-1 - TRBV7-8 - CASSLGQEAFF TGTGCCAGCAGCTTAGGACAGGAAGCTTTCTTT
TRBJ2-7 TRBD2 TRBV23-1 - CASSRGNERGLHEQYF TGCGCCAGCAGTCGAGGAAACGAGCGGGGGCTGCACGAGCAGTACTTC
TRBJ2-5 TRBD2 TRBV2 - CASLGTSGSQETQYF TGTGCCAGCCTAGGGACTAGCGGGAGCCAAGAGACCCAGTACTTC
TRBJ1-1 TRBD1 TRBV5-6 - CASIADRGTEAFF TGTGCCAGCATCGCCGACAGGGGGACTGAAGCTTTCTTT
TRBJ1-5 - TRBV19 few CASSIGTGYQPQHF TGTGCCAGTAGTATAGGAACAGGGTATCAGCCCCAGCATTTT
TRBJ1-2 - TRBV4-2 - CASSQGILAVRRHYGYTF TGTGCCAGCAGCCAAGGTATCTTGGCAGTTAGAAGACACTATGGCTACACCTTC
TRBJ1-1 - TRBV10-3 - CAISPALTEAFF TGTGCCATCAGCCCAGCTCTCACTGAAGCTTTCTTT
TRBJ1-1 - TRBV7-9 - CASSLTGTGNTEAFF TGTGCCAGCAGCTTAACCGGGACCGGGAACACTGAAGCTTTCTTT
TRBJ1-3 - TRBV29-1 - CSVSRYLNGNTIYF TGCAGCGTTAGTCGGTACTTGAATGGAAACACCATATATTTT
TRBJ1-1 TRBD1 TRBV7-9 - CASSLYGTGDAEAFF TGTGCCAGCAGCTTATACGGGACAGGGGACGCTGAAGCTTTCTTT
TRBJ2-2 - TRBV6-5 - CATRPGGNTGELFF TGTGCCACCCGCCCCGGAGGGAACACCGGGGAGCTGTTTTTT
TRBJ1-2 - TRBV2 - CASSEEQGYGYTF TGTGCCAGCAGTGAAGAACAGGGATATGGCTACACCTTC
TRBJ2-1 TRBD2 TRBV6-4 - CASSAGRGVPYNEQFF TGTGCCAGCTCCGCTGGGCGGGGGGTTCCCTACAATGAGCAGTTCTTC
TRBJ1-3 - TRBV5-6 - CASSLVESGNTIYF TGTGCCAGCAGCTTGGTAGAATCTGGAAACACCATATATTTT
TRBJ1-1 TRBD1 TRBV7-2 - CASSFATGSTEAFF TGTGCCAGCAGCTTTGCGACAGGGAGCACTGAAGCTTTCTTT
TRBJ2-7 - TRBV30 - CAWSVTPTVYEQYF TGTGCCTGGAGTGTAACCCCTACAGTCTACGAGCAGTACTTC
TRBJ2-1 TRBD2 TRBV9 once CASSTSGGPPGNEQFF TGTGCCAGCAGCACTAGCGGGGGTCCACCGGGGAATGAGCAGTTCTTC
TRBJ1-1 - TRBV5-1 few CASSLSSSGAVLGTEAFF TGCGCCAGCAGCTTGTCTTCCTCGGGGGCGGTGTTAGGCACTGAAGCTTTCTTT